One T cell receptor (beta chain) is described in this entry. The antigen remains unidentified. A read error may produce the germline difference seen at one junction end. The library came from three nested PCR rounds adapted from ARM-PCR protocols. TCRdb called the multiplex PCR reads again in MiXCR, with one record for every CDR3 protein. The top ten clones hold 13% of a sample with tens of thousands of distinct CDR3 sequences, roughly 80% of them seen once. Germline loops: CDR1 DFQATT, CDR2 SNEGSKA (reference sequence). This CDR3 contains 15 residues. This record comes from a study of tumor and adjacent non-tumor tissue in lung cancer. Regarding the study as a whole: Patients with more diverse tumor TCRs had worse survival.

The template was RNA from unsorted bulk tissue. The chain couples TRBV20-1 to TRBJ2-5; TRBD2 is a possible D gene (5 bases). Sequenced input: lung tumor tissue. This TCR derives from a woman aged 45-65 years with non-small cell lung cancer. The CDR3 nucleotides are TGCGGTGCTAGCAACCTCCGGAACAGCCAAGAGACCCAGTACTTC. Translation: CGASNLRNSQETQYF.